One sample yielded the 5 T cell receptor beta chains listed below, sequenced in a study of T cell changes during pregnancy in multiple sclerosis. Using immunoSEQ multiplex PCR, the repertoire was profiled, and TCRdb retains in-frame clones only, with some absent. This sample has 30,000 or so clones; approximately 88% occur once, and the top ten carry around a tenth. The sequencing used CD8+ T cells from peripheral blood mononuclear cells, collected in the first trimester of pregnancy. The receptor source for this set is a female donor with multiple sclerosis, enrolled in a pregnancy study.

The gene calls are TRBV2 and TRBJ2-2, with TRBD1 matching 9 bases. The CDR3 runs to 14 residues. The ends lost 7 bases at V and 6 bases at J; junction bases unmatched: 6. From germline, CDR1 is SNHLY and CDR2 FYNNEI. CDR3 protein: CASMSRDRAGELFF. CDR3 in DNA: TGTGCCAGCATGTCCCGGGACAGGGCCGGGGAGCTGTTTTTT.

This chain uses TRBV6-6 with TRBJ1-1, with D perhaps TRBD1 (5 bases). V shed 2 bases and J shed 4 bases, with 8 bases lying between them. The CDR3 runs to 13 residues. CDR1 and CDR2 (germline): MNHNY, SVGAGI (reference sequence). The CDR3 DNA is TGTGCCAGCAGTTACGCGGGGGGCACTGAAGCTTTCTTT. Encoded protein: CASSYAGGTEAFF.

The rearrangement links TRBV5-8 to TRBJ2-1, with 10 nucleotides matching TRBD1. The CDR3 extends over 16 amino acids. The germline gives CDR1 SGHTS, CDR2 YDEGEE. The trim removed 4 bases at V and 8 bases at J, leaving 12 bases unmatched. The CDR3: CASSVTGTGVGDEQFF. DNA for the CDR3: TGTGCCAGCAGCGTTACCGGGACAGGGGTAGGGGATGAGCAGTTCTTC.

The chain recombines TRBV10-2 with TRBJ1-1; no clear D gene. The CDR3 contains 14 residues. V was clipped by 2 bases and J by 5 bases, with 12 bases between them. Germline V gene data show CDR1 as WSHSY and CDR2 as SAAADI. The CDR3 spells CASSEMGRGTEAFF. CDR3 DNA sequence: TGCGCCAGCAGTGAGATGGGCCGTGGGACTGAAGCTTTCTTT.

The chain joins TRBV27 to TRBJ1-2; D unclear. Trimming stripped 4 bases from V and 0 bases from J, with 12 bases between. This CDR3 is 15 amino acids long. Germline V gene data show CDR1 as MNHEY and CDR2 as SMNVEV (reference sequence). The CDR3 DNA reads TGTGCCAGCAGTTCGGCAGGTACTCCTAACTATGGCTACACCTTC. Residues: CASSSAGTPNYGYTF.